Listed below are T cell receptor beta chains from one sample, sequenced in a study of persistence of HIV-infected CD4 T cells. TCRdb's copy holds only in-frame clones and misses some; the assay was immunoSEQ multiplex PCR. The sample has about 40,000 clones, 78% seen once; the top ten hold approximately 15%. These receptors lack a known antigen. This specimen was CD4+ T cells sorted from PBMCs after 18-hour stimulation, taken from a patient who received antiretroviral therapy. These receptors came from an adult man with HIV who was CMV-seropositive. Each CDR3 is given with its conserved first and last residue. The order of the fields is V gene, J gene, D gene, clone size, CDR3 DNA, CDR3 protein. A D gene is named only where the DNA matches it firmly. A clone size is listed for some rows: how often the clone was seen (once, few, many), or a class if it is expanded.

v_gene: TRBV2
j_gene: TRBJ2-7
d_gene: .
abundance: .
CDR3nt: TGTGCCAGCAGCCCTGGACAGCTATACGAGCAGTACTTC
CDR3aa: CASSPGQLYEQYF

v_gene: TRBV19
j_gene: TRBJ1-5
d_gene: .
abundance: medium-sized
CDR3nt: TGTGCCAGTAGTACCTTAAGAACGGGTTTGAGCAATCAGCCCCAGCATTTT
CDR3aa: CASSTLRTGLSNQPQHF

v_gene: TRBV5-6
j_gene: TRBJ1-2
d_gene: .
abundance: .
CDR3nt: TGTGCCAGCAGCTTAGTCAGATCTCTTAGCTACACCTTC
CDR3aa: CASSLVRSLSYTF

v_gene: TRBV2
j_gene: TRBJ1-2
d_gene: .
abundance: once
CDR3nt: TGTGCCAGCAGCCTACAGGAAACTAACTATGGCTACACCTTC
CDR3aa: CASSLQETNYGYTF

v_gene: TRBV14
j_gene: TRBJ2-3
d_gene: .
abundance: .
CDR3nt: TGTGCCAGCAGCCAAGATTTCGGGACATCCTTTTCCATCACAGATACGCAGTATTTT
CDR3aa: CASSQDFGTSFSITDTQYF

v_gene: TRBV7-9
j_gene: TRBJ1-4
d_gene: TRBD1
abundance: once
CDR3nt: TGTGCCAGCAGCTTAGAGACAGGGCTTAATGAAAAACTGTTTTTT
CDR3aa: CASSLETGLNEKLFF

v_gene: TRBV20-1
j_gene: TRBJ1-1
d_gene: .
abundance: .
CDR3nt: TGCAGTGCTCGGTTTGACACTGAAGCTTTCTTT
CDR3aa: CSARFDTEAFF

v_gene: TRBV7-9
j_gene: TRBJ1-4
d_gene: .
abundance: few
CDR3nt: TGTGCCAGCAGCCCCAGGGGAAGGGATGAAAAACTGTTTTTT
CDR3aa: CASSPRGRDEKLFF

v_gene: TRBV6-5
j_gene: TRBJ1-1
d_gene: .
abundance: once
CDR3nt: TGTGCCAGCAGTCCTCGATGGAACACTGAAGCTTTCTTT
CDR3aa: CASSPRWNTEAFF

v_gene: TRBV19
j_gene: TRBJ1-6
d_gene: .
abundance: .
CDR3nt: TGTGCCACCAGGACAGACTGGACTCTCTATAATTCACCCCTCCACTTT
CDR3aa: CATRTDWTLYNSPLHF

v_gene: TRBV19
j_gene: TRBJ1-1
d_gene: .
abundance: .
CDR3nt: TGTGCCAGTAGTATAAACAAGAACACTGAAGCTTTCTTT
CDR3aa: CASSINKNTEAFF

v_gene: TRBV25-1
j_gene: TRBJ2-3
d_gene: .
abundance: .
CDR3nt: TGTGCCAGCAGTGAATCTGCAGGGGCCCACACAGATACGCAGTATTTT
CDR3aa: CASSESAGAHTDTQYF